This T cell receptor beta chain was captured in a study of cytomegalovirus exposure and HLA in healthy donors. Study information: Out of 398 genotyped donors, about 80% belonged to the Caucasian-associated ancestry cluster.

Study results and limitations: Data from an earlier analysis indicated that most TCR beta V segments were productive either about 90% or about 30% of the time. Being indistinguishable, some V segments were excluded, TRBV6-2 and TRBV6-3 among them.

PCR employed 60 Vbeta and 13 Jbeta primers. Only in-frame clones appear in the TCRdb table, and some are missing; sequencing was by immunoSEQ multiplex PCR. The table shows about 110,000 clones, with about 86% occurring only once. On this clone itself: No antigen is known for it.

The CDR3 covers 16 residues. CDR1 is MGHRA and CDR2 is YSYEKL in the germline V gene. V dropped 2 bases and J dropped 5; count of bases not matched to a gene: 8. The chain uses TRBV4-1 and TRBJ1-2; TRBD1 matches at 10 bases. The sequencing input was PBMCs. The TCR was taken from a woman aged 25-40 years in good health and CMV-seronegative. CDR3 protein: CASSQITGQGYYGYTF. The CDR3 bases are TGCGCCAGCAGCCAAATCACGGGACAGGGGTATTATGGCTACACCTTC.